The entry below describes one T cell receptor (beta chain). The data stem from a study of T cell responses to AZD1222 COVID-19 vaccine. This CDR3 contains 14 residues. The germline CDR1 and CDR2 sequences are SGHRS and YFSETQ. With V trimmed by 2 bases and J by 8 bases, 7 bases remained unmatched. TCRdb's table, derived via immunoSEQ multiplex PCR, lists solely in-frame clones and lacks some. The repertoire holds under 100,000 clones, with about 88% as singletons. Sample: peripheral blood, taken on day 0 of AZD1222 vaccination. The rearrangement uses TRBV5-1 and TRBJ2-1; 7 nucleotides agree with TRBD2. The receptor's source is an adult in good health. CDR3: CASSFQGGSDEQFF. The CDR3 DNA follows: TGCGCCAGCAGCTTCCAGGGAGGGTCGGATGAGCAGTTCTTC.